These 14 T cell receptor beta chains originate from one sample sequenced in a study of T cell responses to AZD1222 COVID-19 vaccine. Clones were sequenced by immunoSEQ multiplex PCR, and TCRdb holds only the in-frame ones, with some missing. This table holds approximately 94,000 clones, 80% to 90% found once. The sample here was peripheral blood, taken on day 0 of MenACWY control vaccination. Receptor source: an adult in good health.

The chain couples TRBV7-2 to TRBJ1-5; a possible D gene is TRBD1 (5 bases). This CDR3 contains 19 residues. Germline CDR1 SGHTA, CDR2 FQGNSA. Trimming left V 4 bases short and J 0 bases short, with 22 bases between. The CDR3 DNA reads TGTGCCAGCAGCTGTGGACCGGGACTAGTCAGATATAGCAATCAGCCCCAGCATTTT. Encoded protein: CASSCGPGLVRYSNQPQHF.

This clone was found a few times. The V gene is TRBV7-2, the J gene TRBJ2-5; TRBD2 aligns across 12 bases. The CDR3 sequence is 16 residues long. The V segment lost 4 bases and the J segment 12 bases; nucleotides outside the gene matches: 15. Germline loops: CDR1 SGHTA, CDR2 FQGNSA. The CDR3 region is CASSSGAGTSGFREYF. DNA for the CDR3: TGTGCCAGCAGCTCAGGAGCCGGGACTAGCGGGTTTCGGGAGTACTTC.

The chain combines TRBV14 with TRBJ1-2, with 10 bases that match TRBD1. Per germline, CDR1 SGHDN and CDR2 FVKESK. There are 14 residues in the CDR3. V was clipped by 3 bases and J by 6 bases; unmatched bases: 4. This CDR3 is CASSQTGGGDGYTF. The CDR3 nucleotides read TGTGCCAGCAGCCAGACAGGGGGCGGAGATGGCTACACCTTC.

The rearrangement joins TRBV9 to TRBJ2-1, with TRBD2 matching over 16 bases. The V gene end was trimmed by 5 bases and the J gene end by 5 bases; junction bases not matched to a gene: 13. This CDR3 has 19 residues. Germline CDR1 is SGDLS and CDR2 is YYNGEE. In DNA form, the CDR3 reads TGTGCCAGCAGAGATGGGACTAGCGGGAGGGCCGGCAAAGACAATGAGCAGTTCTTC. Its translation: CASRDGTSGRAGKDNEQFF. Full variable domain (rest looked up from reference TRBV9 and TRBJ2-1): DSGVTQTPKHLITATGQRVTLRCSPRSGDLSVYWYQQSLDQGLQFLIQYYNGEERAKGNILERFSAQQFPDLHSELNLSSLELGDSALYFCASRDGTSGRAGKDNEQFFGPGTRLTVL.

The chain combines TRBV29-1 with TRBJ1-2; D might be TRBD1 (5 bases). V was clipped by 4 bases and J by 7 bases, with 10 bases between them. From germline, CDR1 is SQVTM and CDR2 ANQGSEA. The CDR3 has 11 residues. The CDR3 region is CSVGQRGGYTF. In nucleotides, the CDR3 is TGCAGCGTTGGACAGAGAGGTGGCTACACCTTC.

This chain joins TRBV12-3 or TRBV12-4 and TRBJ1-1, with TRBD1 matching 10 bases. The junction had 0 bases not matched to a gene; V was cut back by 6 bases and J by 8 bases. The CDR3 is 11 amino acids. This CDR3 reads CASRGQGEAFF. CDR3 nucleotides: TGTGCCAGCAGGGGACAGGGGGAAGCTTTCTTT.

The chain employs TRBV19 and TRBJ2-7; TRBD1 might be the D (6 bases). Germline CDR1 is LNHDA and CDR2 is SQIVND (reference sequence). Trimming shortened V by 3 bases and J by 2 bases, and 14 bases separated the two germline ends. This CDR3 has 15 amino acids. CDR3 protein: CASSIGDTRAYEQYF. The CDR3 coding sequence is TGTGCCAGTAGTATTGGGGACACCCGGGCCTACGAGCAGTACTTC.

This chain's CDR3 is CASKGSDTQYF. CDR3 bases: TGTGCCAGCAAGGGTTCAGATACGCAGTATTTT. The V and J genes are TRBV2 and TRBJ2-3; D is unresolved. Looked up from germline, CDR1 is SNHLY and CDR2 is FYNNEI. V lost 7 bases and J 4 bases, leaving 6 bases between the germline ends. The CDR3 runs to 11 residues.

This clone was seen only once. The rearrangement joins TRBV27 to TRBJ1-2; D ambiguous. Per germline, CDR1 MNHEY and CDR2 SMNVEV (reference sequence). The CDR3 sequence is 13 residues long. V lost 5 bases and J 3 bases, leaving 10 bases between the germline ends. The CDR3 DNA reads TGTGCCAGCAGTCCGGAGATCTACTATGGCTACACCTTC. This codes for CASSPEIYYGYTF.

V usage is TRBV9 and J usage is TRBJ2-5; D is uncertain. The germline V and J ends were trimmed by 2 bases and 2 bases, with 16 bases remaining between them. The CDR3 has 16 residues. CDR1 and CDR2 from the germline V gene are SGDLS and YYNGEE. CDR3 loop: CASSVGALPQQETQYF. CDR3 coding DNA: TGTGCCAGCAGCGTGGGTGCCTTACCGCAGCAAGAGACCCAGTACTTC.

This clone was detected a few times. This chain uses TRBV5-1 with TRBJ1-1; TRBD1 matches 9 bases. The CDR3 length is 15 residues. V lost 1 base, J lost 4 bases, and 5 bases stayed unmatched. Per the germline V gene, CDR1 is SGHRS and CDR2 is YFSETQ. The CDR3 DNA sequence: TGCGCCAGCAGCTTGACCCCGACAGGGGGCACTGAAGCTTTCTTT. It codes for CASSLTPTGGTEAFF.

CDR3 in amino acids: CASSQLAGVGQFF. Written as DNA, the CDR3 is TGTGCCAGCAGCCAGCTAGCGGGAGTAGGTCAGTTCTTC. This rearrangement joins TRBV9 to TRBJ2-1, with 10 positions matching TRBD2. The CDR3 spans 13 residues. V shed 4 bases, J shed 13 bases, and the junction held 8 bases outside the gene matches. From germline, CDR1 is SGDLS and CDR2 YYNGEE. Looking up the rest from reference TRBV9 and TRBJ2-1 gives the full variable domain: DSGVTQTPKHLITATGQRVTLRCSPRSGDLSVYWYQQSLDQGLQFLIQYYNGEERAKGNILERFSAQQFPDLHSELNLSSLELGDSALYFCASSQLAGVGQFFGPGTRLTVL.

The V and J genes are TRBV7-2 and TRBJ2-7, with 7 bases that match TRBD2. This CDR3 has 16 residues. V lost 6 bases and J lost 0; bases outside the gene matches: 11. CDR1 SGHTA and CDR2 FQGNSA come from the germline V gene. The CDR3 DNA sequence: TGTGCCAGCAGTTTTAGGGCGGGGGTTATCTCCTACGAGCAGTACTTC. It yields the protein CASSFRAGVISYEQYF. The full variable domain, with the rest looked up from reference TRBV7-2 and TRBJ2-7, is GAGVSQSPSNKVTEKGKDVELRCDPISGHTALYWYRQSLGQGLEFLIYFQGNSAPDKSGLPSDRFSAERTGGSVSTLTIQRTQQEDSAVYLCASSFRAGVISYEQYFGPGTRLTVT.

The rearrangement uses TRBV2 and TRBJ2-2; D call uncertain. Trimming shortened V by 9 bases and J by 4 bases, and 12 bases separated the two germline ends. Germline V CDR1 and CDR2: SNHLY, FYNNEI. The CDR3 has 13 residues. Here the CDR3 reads CARSSSATGELFF. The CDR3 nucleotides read TGTGCCAGATCTTCTAGTGCCACCGGGGAGCTGTTTTTT.